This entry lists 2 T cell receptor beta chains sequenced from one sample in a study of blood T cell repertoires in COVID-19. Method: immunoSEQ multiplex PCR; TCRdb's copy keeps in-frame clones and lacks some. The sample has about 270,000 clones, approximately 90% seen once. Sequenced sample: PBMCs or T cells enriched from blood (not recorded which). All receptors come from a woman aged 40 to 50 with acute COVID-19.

The CDR3 loop is CASGRGANTGELFF. As DNA, the CDR3 is TGTGCCAGCGGGCGGGGGGCTAACACCGGGGAGCTGTTTTTT. The rearrangement uses TRBV7-2 and TRBJ2-2; 8 positions agree with TRBD2. The V segment lost 8 bases and the J segment 2 bases; nucleotides outside the gene matches: 4. Germline V CDR1 and CDR2: SGHTA, FQGNSA. The CDR3 is 14 residues long.

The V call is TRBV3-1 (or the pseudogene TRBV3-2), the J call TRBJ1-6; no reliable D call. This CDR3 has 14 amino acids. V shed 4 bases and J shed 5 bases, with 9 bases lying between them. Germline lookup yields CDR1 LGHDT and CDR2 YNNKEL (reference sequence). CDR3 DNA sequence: TGTGCCAGCAGCCGGGAGAGGAATAATTCACCCCTCCACTTT. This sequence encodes CASSRERNNSPLHF.